This is a list of T cell receptor beta chains from one sample in a study of CD8 T cells in ankylosing spondylitis. MiXCR was run by TCRdb on the 5' RACE reads, yielding one entry per CDR3 protein. Found here are fewer than 150,000 distinct CDR3 sequences, 5.5% to 7.5% of them singletons; the top ten hold over 10%. Material: blood, either unsorted or a sorted T cell fraction (not recorded which). The source is a female donor with ankylosing spondylitis or in good health (not recorded which). The conserved cysteine and the conserved F or W are not part of the CDR3 here. Each record gives: V gene, clone size, J gene, CDR3 protein. Part of the rows lack a size; the others show once, few, many or a class for expanded clones.

V gene: TRBV4-1
clone size: many
J gene: TRBJ1-2
CDR3 protein: ASHPAGQHNYGYT

V gene: TRBV7-9
clone size: few
J gene: TRBJ2-7
CDR3 protein: ASSSYIRPYEQY

V gene: TRBV4-2
clone size: many
J gene: TRBJ2-7
CDR3 protein: ASSQELAGGTYEQY

V gene: TRBV29-1
clone size: .
J gene: TRBJ1-2
CDR3 protein: SGWTGVYGYT

V gene: TRBV7-8
clone size: many
J gene: TRBJ2-4
CDR3 protein: ASSLWPALAKNIQY

V gene: TRBV12-3/TRBV12-4
clone size: many
J gene: TRBJ2-5
CDR3 protein: ASSPPGGAETQY

V gene: TRBV20-1
clone size: .
J gene: TRBJ1-1
CDR3 protein: SARPRDRGRTEAF

V gene: TRBV10-3
clone size: many
J gene: TRBJ2-7
CDR3 protein: AISDGHLAGREQY

V gene: TRBV20-1
clone size: many
J gene: TRBJ1-6
CDR3 protein: SARDGNSPLH

V gene: TRBV9
clone size: many
J gene: TRBJ2-7
CDR3 protein: ASSVDGGGTYEQY

V gene: TRBV7-8
clone size: many
J gene: TRBJ1-5
CDR3 protein: ASSLVAGGVNQPQH

V gene: TRBV28
clone size: few
J gene: TRBJ2-7
CDR3 protein: ASSRDRIISYEQY

V gene: TRBV6-1
clone size: many
J gene: TRBJ1-3
CDR3 protein: ASSATQGASGNTIY

V gene: TRBV10-3
clone size: many
J gene: TRBJ1-1
CDR3 protein: AISEPGQGSPEAF

V gene: TRBV14
clone size: many
J gene: TRBJ2-7
CDR3 protein: ASSQGTPHYEQY

V gene: TRBV5-1
clone size: many
J gene: TRBJ2-2
CDR3 protein: ASSFATSGGANTGELF

V gene: TRBV19
clone size: .
J gene: TRBJ1-4
CDR3 protein: ASSTGQVLGATNEKLF

V gene: TRBV5-1
clone size: once
J gene: TRBJ1-2
CDR3 protein: ASSLTSGDYGHT

V gene: TRBV9
clone size: many
J gene: TRBJ2-1
CDR3 protein: ASSVDSGINEQF

V gene: TRBV28
clone size: many
J gene: TRBJ2-1
CDR3 protein: ASSRNFLQPGQGTHNEQF

V gene: TRBV4-3
clone size: many
J gene: TRBJ1-1
CDR3 protein: ASSPRTADTEAF

V gene: TRBV3-1
clone size: many
J gene: TRBJ1-1
CDR3 protein: ASSPWRGLGNTEAF

V gene: TRBV9
clone size: many
J gene: TRBJ2-2
CDR3 protein: ASSVVSHNTGELF

V gene: TRBV28
clone size: many
J gene: TRBJ1-1
CDR3 protein: ASFFRGREAF

V gene: TRBV5-1
clone size: many
J gene: TRBJ1-3
CDR3 protein: ASRQAGGRGNTIY

V gene: TRBV9
clone size: many
J gene: TRBJ1-2
CDR3 protein: ASSVEADRLGYT

V gene: TRBV20-1
clone size: .
J gene: TRBJ1-1
CDR3 protein: SAPKGTQMNTEAF

V gene: TRBV4-2
clone size: .
J gene: TRBJ1-5
CDR3 protein: ASNQIGEHGQPQH

V gene: TRBV9
clone size: many
J gene: TRBJ1-2
CDR3 protein: ASSARRQGGYGYT

V gene: TRBV27
clone size: many
J gene: TRBJ2-7
CDR3 protein: ASSLGAAAYEQY

V gene: TRBV5-1
clone size: many
J gene: TRBJ2-7
CDR3 protein: ASSLEQSSYEQY

V gene: TRBV4-3
clone size: many
J gene: TRBJ2-1
CDR3 protein: ASSQDFGTSILEQF

V gene: TRBV29-1
clone size: many
J gene: TRBJ2-1
CDR3 protein: SLEGGGVYNEQF

V gene: TRBV20-1
clone size: many
J gene: TRBJ1-6
CDR3 protein: SARRGDRFLH